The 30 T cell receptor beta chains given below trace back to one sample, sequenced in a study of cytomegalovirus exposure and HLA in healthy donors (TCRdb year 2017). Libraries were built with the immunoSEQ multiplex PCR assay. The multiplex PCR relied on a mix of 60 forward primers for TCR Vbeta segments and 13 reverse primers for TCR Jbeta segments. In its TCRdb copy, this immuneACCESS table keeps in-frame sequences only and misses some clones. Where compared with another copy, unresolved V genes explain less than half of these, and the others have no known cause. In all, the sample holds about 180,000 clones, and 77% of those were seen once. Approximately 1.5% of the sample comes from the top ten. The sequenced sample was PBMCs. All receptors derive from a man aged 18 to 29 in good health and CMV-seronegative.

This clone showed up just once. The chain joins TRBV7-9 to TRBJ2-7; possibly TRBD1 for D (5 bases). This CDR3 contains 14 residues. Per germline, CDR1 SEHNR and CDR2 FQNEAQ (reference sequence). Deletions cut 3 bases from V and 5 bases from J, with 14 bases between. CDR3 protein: CASSFSQGAHEQYF. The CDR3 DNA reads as TGTGCCAGCAGCTTTAGTCAGGGTGCTCACGAGCAGTACTTC.

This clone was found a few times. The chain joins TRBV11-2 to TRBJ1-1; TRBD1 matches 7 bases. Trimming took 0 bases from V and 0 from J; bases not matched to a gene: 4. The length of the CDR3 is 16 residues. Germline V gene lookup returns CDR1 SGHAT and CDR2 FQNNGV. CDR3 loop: CASSLEGQTMNTEAFF. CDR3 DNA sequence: TGTGCCAGCAGCTTAGAGGGACAGACCATGAACACTGAAGCTTTCTTT.

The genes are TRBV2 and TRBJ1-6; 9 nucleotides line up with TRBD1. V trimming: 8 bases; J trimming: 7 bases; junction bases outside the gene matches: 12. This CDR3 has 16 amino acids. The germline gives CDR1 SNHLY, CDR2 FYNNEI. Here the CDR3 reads CASHLTGGARNSPLHF. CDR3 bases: TGTGCCAGCCATCTAACAGGGGGCGCGAGGAATTCACCCCTCCACTTT.

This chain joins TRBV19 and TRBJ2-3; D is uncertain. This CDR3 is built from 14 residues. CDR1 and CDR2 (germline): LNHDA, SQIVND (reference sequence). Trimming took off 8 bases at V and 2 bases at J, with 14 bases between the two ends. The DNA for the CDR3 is TGTGCCAGTCGGATCAATGGGCCCACAGATACGCAGTATTTT. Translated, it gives CASRINGPTDTQYF.

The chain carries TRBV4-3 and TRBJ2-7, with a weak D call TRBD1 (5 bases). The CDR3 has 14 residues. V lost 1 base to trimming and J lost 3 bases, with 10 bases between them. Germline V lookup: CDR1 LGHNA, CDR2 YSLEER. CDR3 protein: CASSQGQGLYEQYF. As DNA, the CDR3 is TGCGCCAGCAGCCAAGGCCAGGGCCTCTACGAGCAGTACTTC.

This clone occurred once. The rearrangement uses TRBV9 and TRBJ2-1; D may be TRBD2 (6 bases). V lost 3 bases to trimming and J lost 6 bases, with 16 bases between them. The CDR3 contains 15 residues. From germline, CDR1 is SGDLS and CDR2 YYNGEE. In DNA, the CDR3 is TGTGCCAGCAGCGGGGACTTCAACCACGTCAATGAGCAGTTCTTC. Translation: CASSGDFNHVNEQFF.

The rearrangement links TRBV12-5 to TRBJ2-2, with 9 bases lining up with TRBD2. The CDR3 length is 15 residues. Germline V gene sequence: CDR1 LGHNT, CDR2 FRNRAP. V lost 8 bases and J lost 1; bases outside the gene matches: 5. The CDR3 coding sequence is TGTGCTAGTCGCGGGGGGGGACAGAACACCGGGGAGCTGTTTTTT. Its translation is CASRGGGQNTGELFF.

CDR3 amino acids: CASSSGGTDTQYF. The DNA for the CDR3 is TGTGCCAGCAGCTCTGGGGGGACAGATACGCAGTATTTT. V and J are TRBV9 and TRBJ2-3, with D maybe TRBD2 (6 bases). V shed 4 bases and J shed 3 bases, with 9 bases lying between them. The CDR3 is 13 residues long. In germline, CDR1 is SGDLS, CDR2 YYNGEE.

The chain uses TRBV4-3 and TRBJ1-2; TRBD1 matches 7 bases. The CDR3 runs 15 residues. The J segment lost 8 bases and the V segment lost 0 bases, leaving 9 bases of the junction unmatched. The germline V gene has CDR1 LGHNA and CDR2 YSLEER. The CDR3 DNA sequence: TGCGCCAGCAGCCAAGATCTGGGCAGGGGGGAAGGCTACACCTTC. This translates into CASSQDLGRGEGYTF.

CDR3: CASSLVGTGLSYGYTF. For the CDR3, the DNA is TGTGCCAGCAGCTTGGTAGGGACAGGGTTGAGCTATGGCTACACCTTC. The chain recombines TRBV5-5 with TRBJ1-2, with 9 bases matching TRBD1. The junction had 7 bases not matched to a gene; V was cut back by 0 bases and J by 4 bases. CDR1 and CDR2 (germline): SGHKS, YYEKEE (reference sequence). The CDR3 contains 16 residues.

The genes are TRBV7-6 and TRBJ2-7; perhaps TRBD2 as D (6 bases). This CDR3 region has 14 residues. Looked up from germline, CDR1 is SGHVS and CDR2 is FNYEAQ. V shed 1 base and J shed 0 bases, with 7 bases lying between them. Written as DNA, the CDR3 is TGTGCCAGCAGCTTAGGGGGGGACTCCTACGAGCAGTACTTC. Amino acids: CASSLGGDSYEQYF.

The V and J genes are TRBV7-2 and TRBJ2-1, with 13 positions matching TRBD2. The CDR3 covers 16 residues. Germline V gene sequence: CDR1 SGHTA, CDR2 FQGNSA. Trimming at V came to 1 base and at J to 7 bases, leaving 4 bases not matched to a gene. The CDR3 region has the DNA TGTGCCAGCAGCTTAGGGGGACTAGCGGGAAGGAATGAGCAGTTCTTC. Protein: CASSLGGLAGRNEQFF.

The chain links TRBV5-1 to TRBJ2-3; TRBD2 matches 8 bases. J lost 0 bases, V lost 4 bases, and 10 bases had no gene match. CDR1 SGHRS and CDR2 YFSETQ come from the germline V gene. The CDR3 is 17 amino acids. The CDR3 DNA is TGCGCCAGCAGCGTACAACCGGGACTAGGGAGCACAGATACGCAGTATTTT. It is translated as CASSVQPGLGSTDTQYF.

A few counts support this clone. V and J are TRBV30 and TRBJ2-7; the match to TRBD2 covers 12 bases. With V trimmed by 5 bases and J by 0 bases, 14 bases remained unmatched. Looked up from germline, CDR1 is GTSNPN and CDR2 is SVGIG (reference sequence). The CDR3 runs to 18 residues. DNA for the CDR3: TGTGCCTGGTCTTCACTAGCGGGAGGTTTCCTACTCTCCTACGAGCAGTACTTC. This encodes CAWSSLAGGFLLSYEQYF.

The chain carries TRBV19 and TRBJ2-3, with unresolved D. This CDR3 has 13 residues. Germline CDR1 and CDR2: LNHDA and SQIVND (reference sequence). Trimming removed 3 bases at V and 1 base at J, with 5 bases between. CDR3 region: CASSMSGTDTQYF. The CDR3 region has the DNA TGTGCCAGTAGTATGTCAGGCACAGATACGCAGTATTTT.

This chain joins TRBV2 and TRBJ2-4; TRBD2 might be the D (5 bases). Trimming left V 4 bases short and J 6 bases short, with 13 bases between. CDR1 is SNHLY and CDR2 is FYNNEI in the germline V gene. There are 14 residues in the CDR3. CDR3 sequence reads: CASSVKRKANIQYF. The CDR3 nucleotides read TGTGCCAGCAGTGTAAAGCGGAAGGCAAACATTCAGTACTTC.

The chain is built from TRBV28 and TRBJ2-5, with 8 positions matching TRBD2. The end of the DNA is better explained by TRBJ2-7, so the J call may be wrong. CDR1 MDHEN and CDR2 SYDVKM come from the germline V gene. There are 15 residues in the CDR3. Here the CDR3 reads CASSVRAGGHYEQYF. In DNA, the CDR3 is TGTGCCAGCAGCGTAAGGGCGGGAGGCCATTACGAGCAGTACTTC.

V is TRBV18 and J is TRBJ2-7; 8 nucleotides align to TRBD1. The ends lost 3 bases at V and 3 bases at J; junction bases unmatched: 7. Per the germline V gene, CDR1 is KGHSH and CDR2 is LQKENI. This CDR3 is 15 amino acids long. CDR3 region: CASSPLGTGGYEQYF. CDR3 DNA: TGTGCCAGCTCACCCCTAGGGACAGGTGGCTACGAGCAGTACTTC. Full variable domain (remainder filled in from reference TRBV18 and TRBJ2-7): NAGVMQNPRHLVRRRGQEARLRCSPMKGHSHVYWYRQLPEEGLKFMVYLQKENIIDESGMPKERFSAEFPKEGPSILRIQQVVRGDSAAYFCASSPLGTGGYEQYFGPGTRLTVT.

CDR3: CASRLPSGGNNEQFF. DNA of the CDR3: TGTGCCAGCAGGCTTCCTAGCGGGGGGAACAATGAGCAGTTCTTC. This chain links TRBV5-4 with TRBJ2-1; TRBD2 agrees at 11 bases. CDR3 size: 15 residues. Losses at the gene ends were 5 bases for V and 5 bases for J; bases not matched to a gene: 6. Per the germline V gene, CDR1 is SGHNT and CDR2 is YYREEE (reference sequence).

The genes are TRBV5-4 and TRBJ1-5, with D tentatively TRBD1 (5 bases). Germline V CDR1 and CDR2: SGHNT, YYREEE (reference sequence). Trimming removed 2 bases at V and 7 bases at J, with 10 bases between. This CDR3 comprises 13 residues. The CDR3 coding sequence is TGTGCCAGCAGCTTCCAGGGATTACAGCCCCAGCATTTT. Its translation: CASSFQGLQPQHF.

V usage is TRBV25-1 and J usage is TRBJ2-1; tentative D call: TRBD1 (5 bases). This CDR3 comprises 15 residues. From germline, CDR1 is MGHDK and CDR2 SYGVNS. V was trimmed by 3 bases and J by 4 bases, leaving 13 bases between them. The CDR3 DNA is TGTGCCAGCAGTGAGATGAGTCAGGGATACAATGAGCAGTTCTTC. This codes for CASSEMSQGYNEQFF.

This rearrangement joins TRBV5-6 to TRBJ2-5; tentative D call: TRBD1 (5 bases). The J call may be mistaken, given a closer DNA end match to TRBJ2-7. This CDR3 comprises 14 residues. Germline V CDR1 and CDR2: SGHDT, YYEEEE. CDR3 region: CASSLWQGALEQYF. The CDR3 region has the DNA TGTGCCAGCAGCTTGTGGCAGGGTGCCCTCGAGCAGTACTTC.

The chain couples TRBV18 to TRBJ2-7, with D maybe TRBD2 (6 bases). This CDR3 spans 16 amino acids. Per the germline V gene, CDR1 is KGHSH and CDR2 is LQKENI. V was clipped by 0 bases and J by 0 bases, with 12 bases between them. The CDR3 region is CASSPPIGSSSYEQYF. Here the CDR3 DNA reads TGTGCCAGCTCACCACCGATCGGGAGTAGCTCCTACGAGCAGTACTTC.

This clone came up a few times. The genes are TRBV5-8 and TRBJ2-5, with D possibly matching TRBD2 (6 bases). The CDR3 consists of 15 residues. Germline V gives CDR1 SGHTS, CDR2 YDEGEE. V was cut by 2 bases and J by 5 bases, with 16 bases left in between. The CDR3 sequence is CASSLGFRRDETQYF. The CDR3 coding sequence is TGTGCCAGCAGCTTAGGGTTTCGGAGGGACGAGACCCAGTACTTC. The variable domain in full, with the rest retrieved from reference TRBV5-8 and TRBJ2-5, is EAGVTQSPTHLIKTRGQQATLRCSPISGHTSVYWYQQALGLGLQFLLWYDEGEERNRGNFPPRFSGRQFPNYSSELNVNALELEDSALYLCASSLGFRRDETQYFGPGTRLLVL.

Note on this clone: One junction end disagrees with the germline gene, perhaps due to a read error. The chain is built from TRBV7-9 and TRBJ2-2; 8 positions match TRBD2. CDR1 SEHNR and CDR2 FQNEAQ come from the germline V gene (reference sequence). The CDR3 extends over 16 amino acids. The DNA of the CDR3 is TGTTCCAGCAGCTTCTTCGGGAGGGCCGACACCGGGGAGCTGTTTTTT. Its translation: CSSSFFGRADTGELFF.

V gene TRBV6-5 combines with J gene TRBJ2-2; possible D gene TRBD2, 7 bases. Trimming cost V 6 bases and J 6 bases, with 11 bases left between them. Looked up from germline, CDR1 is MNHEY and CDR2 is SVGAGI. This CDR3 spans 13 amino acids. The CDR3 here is CASRVGGAGELFF. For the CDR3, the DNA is TGTGCCAGCAGGGTAGGGGGGGCCGGGGAGCTGTTTTTT.

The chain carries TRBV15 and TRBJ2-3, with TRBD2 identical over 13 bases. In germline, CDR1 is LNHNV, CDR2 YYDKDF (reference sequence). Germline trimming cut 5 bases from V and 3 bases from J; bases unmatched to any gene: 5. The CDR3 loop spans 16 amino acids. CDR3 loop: CATSVTSGGGTDTQYF. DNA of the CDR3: TGTGCCACCAGCGTTACTAGCGGGGGGGGAACAGATACGCAGTATTTT.

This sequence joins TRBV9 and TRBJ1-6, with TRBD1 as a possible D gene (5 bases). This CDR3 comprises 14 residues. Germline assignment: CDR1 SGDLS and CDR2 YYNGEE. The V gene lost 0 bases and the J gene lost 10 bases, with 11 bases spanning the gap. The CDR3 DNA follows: TGTGCCAGCAGCGTAGTGGGGCGGGGGTCACCCCTCCACTTT. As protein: CASSVVGRGSPLHF.

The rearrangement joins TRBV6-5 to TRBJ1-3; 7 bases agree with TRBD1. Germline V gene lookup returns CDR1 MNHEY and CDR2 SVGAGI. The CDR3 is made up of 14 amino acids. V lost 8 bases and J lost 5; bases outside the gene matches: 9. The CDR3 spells CASGPTGERNTIYF. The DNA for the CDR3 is TGTGCCAGCGGACCAACAGGGGAGCGAAACACCATATATTTT.

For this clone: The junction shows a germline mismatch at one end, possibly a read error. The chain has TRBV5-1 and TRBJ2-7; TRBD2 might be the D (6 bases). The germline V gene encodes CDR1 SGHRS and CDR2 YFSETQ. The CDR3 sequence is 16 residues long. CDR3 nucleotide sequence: TGCGCCAGCAGCTGTCGGGGAAAATCAACCCAACTAGCTGGAATCTTC. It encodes CASSCRGKSTQLAGIF.